The 5 T cell receptor beta chains reported below all come from one sample, sequenced in a study of blood T cell repertoires in COVID-19. Using immunoSEQ multiplex PCR, the repertoire was profiled, and TCRdb retains in-frame clones only, with some absent. This table has some 200,000 clones, roughly 90% appearing once. Sequences were obtained from peripheral blood. The receptors derive from a middle-aged woman with acute or convalescent COVID-19.

The chain couples TRBV5-6 to TRBJ1-5, with D unresolved. V lost 2 bases, J lost 7 bases, and 10 bases lay in between. This CDR3 spans 13 amino acids. The germline V gene encodes CDR1 SGHDT and CDR2 YYEEEE. The CDR3 spells CASSLRRGQPQHF. For the CDR3, the DNA is TGTGCCAGCAGCTTACGACGAGGACAGCCCCAGCATTTT. Together with reference TRBV5-6 and TRBJ1-5, the CDR3 gives the full variable domain: DAGVTQSPTHLIKTRGQQVTLRCSPKSGHDTVSWYQQALGQGPQFIFQYYEEEERQRGNFPDRFSGHQFPNYSSELNVNALLLGDSALYLCASSLRRGQPQHFGDGTRLSIL.

In its sample, this clone was seen a few times. Here the CDR3 DNA reads TGTGCTAGTGGTTTGGTAGACAGAAATAGCAATCAGCCCCAGCATTTT. Amino acids: CASGLVDRNSNQPQHF. The rearrangement links TRBV12-5 to TRBJ1-5; the D gene is possibly TRBD1 (5 bases). Trimming took off 0 bases at V and 0 bases at J, with 9 bases between the two ends. Germline lookup yields CDR1 LGHNT and CDR2 FRNRAP. This CDR3 has 16 residues. Full variable domain (remainder filled in from reference TRBV12-5 and TRBJ1-5): DARVTQTPRHKVTEMGQEVTMRCQPILGHNTVFWYRQTMMQGLELLAYFRNRAPLDDSGMPKDRFSAEMPDATLATLKIQPSEPRDSAVYFCASGLVDRNSNQPQHFGDGTRLSIL.

This sequence joins TRBV5-8 and TRBJ1-4; D perhaps matches TRBD1 (5 bases). V was pared by 0 bases and J by 9 bases, with 12 bases between. Per germline, CDR1 SGHTS and CDR2 YDEGEE. The CDR3 loop spans 14 amino acids. CDR3 protein: CASSLGQGGKKLFF. In nucleotides, the CDR3 is TGTGCCAGCAGCTTGGGCCAGGGCGGGAAAAAACTGTTTTTT.

The CDR3: CASTPGGVQETQYF. Here the CDR3 DNA reads TGTGCCAGTACCCCGGGGGGGGTGCAAGAGACCCAGTACTTC. The rearrangement joins TRBV19 to TRBJ2-5, with TRBD2 identical over 8 bases. The CDR3 is 14 amino acids. Losses at the gene ends were 7 bases for V and 2 bases for J; bases not matched to a gene: 6. Germline V CDR1 and CDR2: LNHDA, SQIVND (reference sequence).

V gene TRBV7-7 combines with J gene TRBJ2-3; the match to TRBD1 covers 9 bases. V lost 5 bases and J lost 3; bases outside the gene matches: 6. Looked up from germline, CDR1 is SSHAT and CDR2 is FNYEAQ (reference sequence). The CDR3 extends over 15 amino acids. The CDR3 region is CASSPWDRDTDTQYF. CDR3 DNA: TGTGCCAGCAGCCCTTGGGACAGGGATACAGATACGCAGTATTTT.